The source of this T cell receptor beta chain is a study of blood T cells in healthy people across ages. Combining a sample-barcoded 5' primer with a J-beta primer mix, a second PCR ran for about 7 to 11 cycles. TCRdb called the 5' RACE reads again in MiXCR, with one record for every CDR3 protein. Here the sample spans approximately 800,000 distinct CDR3 sequences, 20% to 30% being singletons. This clonotype has only a few counts. In addition, the sample was reused for a study of T cells of mothers and their children. Per that paper: Slightly higher but non-significant overlap marked related mother-child pairs versus unrelated pairs.

The sample was blood. The origin of this receptor is a boy aged 10-17 years in good health.

CDR3 sequence: CASSLVARRFSNSPLHF. CDR3 bases: TGTGCCAGCAGCTTAGTGGCCCGCAGATTTAGTAATTCACCCCTCCACTTT. This chain links TRBV7-9 with TRBJ1-6; D is unclear. The germline CDR1 and CDR2 sequences are SEHNR and FQNEAQ (reference sequence). V was clipped by 1 base and J by 6 bases, with 16 bases between them. This CDR3 comprises 17 residues.